The 28 T cell receptor beta chains below all came from one sample that was sequenced in a study of regulatory T cells in long-lasting Graves disease. The sample's time point: newly diagnosed GD, antithyroid drugs for less than 3 months. Generation of the TCR library employed RNA extracted from PBMCs. Researchers made TCR beta libraries by using iRepertoire HTBI primers and running Arm-PCR on CDR3 regions. MiXCR, run by TCRdb on the multiplex PCR reads, gives a single entry per CDR3 protein. This sample carries about 560,000 distinct CDR3 sequences, 15% to 20% of them seen once, and the ten largest clones take around 13%. This sample also belongs to another study, concerning T cells in Graves' hyperthyroidism and ophthalmopathy.

This specimen was peripheral blood mononuclear cells (PBMCs), taken at new diagnosis, from a patient treated with antithyroid drugs. These receptors came from a man aged 18 to 29 with Graves disease.

The chain recombines TRBV5-1 with TRBJ2-3; TRBD2 matches 9 bases. The CDR3 totals 15 residues. Losses at the gene ends were 2 bases for V and 5 bases for J; bases not matched to a gene: 6. Germline V CDR1 and CDR2: SGHRS, YFSETQ. CDR3 residues: CASSFWGAGGDTQYF. The CDR3 nucleotides are TGCGCCAGCAGCTTTTGGGGAGCGGGAGGAGATACGCAGTATTTT.

This clonotype was seen many times. The chain recombines TRBV20-1 with TRBJ2-1; 7 bases fit TRBD2. CDR1 DFQATT and CDR2 SNEGSKA come from the germline V gene (reference sequence). This CDR3 is built from 18 residues. The V gene end was trimmed by 1 base and the J gene end by 1 base; junction bases not matched to a gene: 13. CDR3 residues: CSARVIAGPGGSYNEQFF. The CDR3 DNA sequence: TGCAGTGCTAGAGTAATAGCGGGCCCGGGAGGATCCTACAATGAGCAGTTCTTC.

This clonotype was counted at least ten times. The V gene is TRBV20-1, the J gene TRBJ2-7; D could derive from TRBD1 or TRBD2 (5 bases each). In germline, CDR1 is DFQATT, CDR2 SNEGSKA (reference sequence). V lost 2 bases, J lost 5 bases, and 16 bases lay in between. This CDR3 comprises 14 residues. CDR3 amino acids: CSARYGTGTNEQYF. DNA of the CDR3: TGCAGTGCTAGATACGGGACCGGTACTAACGAGCAGTACTTC.

Comment on this clonotype: With only one base between it and a far larger clone, this is likely a read error. CDR3: CASRIDGPGNNEQYF. The CDR3 DNA sequence: TGTGCCAGCAGAATCGACGGGCCCGGGAACAATGAGCAGTACTTC. The chain uses TRBV28 and TRBJ2-4, with a weak D call TRBD2 (5 bases). Trimming removed 6 bases at V and 13 bases at J, with 25 bases between. The CDR3 spans 15 residues. From germline, CDR1 is MDHEN and CDR2 SYDVKM. Combining the CDR3 with reference TRBV28 and TRBJ2-4 gives the whole variable domain DVKVTQSSRYLVKRTGEKVFLECVQDMDHENMFWYRQDPGLGLRLIYFSYDVKMKEKGDIPEGYSVSREKKERFSLILESASTNQTSMYLCASRIDGPGNNEQYFGAGTRLSVL.

This clonotype was detected many times. This rearrangement joins TRBV12-3 or TRBV12-4 to TRBJ2-5; a weak D match, TRBD2 (5 bases). Trimming took off 10 bases at V and 5 bases at J, with 11 bases between the two ends. The CDR3 is 11 amino acids. CDR3 in DNA: TGTGCCACCTCCCCGGGGGAGACCCAGTACTTC. This encodes CATSPGETQYF.

This clonotype appeared a few times. This chain connects TRBV4-1 to TRBJ1-1, with 7 bases aligning to TRBD1. The CDR3 has 16 amino acids. V shed 3 bases, J shed 4 bases, and the junction held 11 bases outside the gene matches. Looked up from germline, CDR1 is MGHRA and CDR2 is YSYEKL. The CDR3 DNA follows: TGCGCCAGCAGCCACTCCGACAGGGATGTAATCACTGAAGCTTTCTTT. Protein sequence: CASSHSDRDVITEAFF.

CDR3 protein: CSASMASGANVLTF. For the CDR3, the DNA is TGCAGTGCTAGTATGGCCTCTGGGGCCAACGTCCTGACTTTC. This chain links TRBV20-1 with TRBJ2-6; D not resolved. With 3 bases removed from V and 0 bases from J, the gap between germline ends came to 6 bases. CDR3 size: 14 residues. The germline V gene has CDR1 DFQATT and CDR2 SNEGSKA (reference sequence).

This clonotype was observed a few times. The genes are TRBV10-2 and TRBJ2-3, with 10 bases aligning to TRBD2. Germline CDR1 reads WSHSY; CDR2 reads SAAADI. The junction had 6 bases not matched to a gene; V was cut back by 0 bases and J by 6 bases. This CDR3 has 16 amino acids. The CDR3 spells CASSESRLAGLDTQYF. The DNA for the CDR3 is TGCGCCAGCAGTGAGTCGAGACTAGCGGGTTTGGATACGCAGTATTTT.

This clonotype was seen only a few times. The CDR3: CASSQVWVLGEQFF. The CDR3 DNA reads TGTGCCAGCAGCCAAGTTTGGGTACTCGGCGAGCAGTTCTTC. The chain recombines TRBV14 with TRBJ2-1; the D is unclear. The CDR3 covers 14 residues. The ends were cut back, 1 base at V and 10 bases at J, with 14 bases in the middle. In germline, CDR1 is SGHDN, CDR2 FVKESK. Variable domain in full (rest from reference TRBV14 and TRBJ2-1): EAGVTQFPSHSVIEKGQTVTLRCDPISGHDNLYWYRRVMGKEIKFLLHFVKESKQDESGMPNNRFLAERTGGTYSTLKVQPAELEDSGVYFCASSQVWVLGEQFFGPGTRLTVL.

This clonotype was found a few times. The V and J genes are TRBV7-8 and TRBJ2-1; 12 nucleotides agree with TRBD1. Trimming cost V 6 bases and J 4 bases; bases outside gene matches: 7. CDR3 length: 16 residues. Germline-derived CDR1 and CDR2 are SGHVS and FQNEAQ. The CDR3 DNA sequence: TGTGCCAGCAGAAGGGACAGGGGGCGTATGTACAATGAGCAGTTCTTC. It codes for CASRRDRGRMYNEQFF.

The sample holds a few counts of this clonotype. This chain links TRBV7-3 with TRBJ2-3; D might be TRBD2 (7 bases). V was cut by 1 base and J by 3 bases, with 17 bases left in between. The CDR3 runs to 17 residues. CDR1 and CDR2 from the germline V gene are SGHTA and FQGTGA. In nucleotides, the CDR3 is TGTGCCAGCAGCTTAAGGGGGGGGCGTAGCGGAACAGATACGCAGTATTTT. Translating gives CASSLRGGRSGTDTQYF.

The J gene is TRBJ2-7, the V gene TRBV27, with 10 bases matching TRBD2. V was pared by 8 bases and J by 0 bases, with 10 bases of the junction left unmatched. CDR1 and CDR2 (germline): MNHEY, SMNVEV (reference sequence). This CDR3 region has 16 residues. CDR3 DNA: TGTGCCAGCCGCCTGAACTTAGCGGGAGGCTCCTACGAGCAGTACTTC. It specifies CASRLNLAGGSYEQYF.

In this sample, this clonotype turned up many times. In DNA, the CDR3 is TGTGCCAGCAGCCCAAAGGGTAGCCACCGGAAATACGGTGAGCAGTTCTTC. Translation: CASSPKGSHRKYGEQFF. The J gene is TRBJ2-1, the V gene TRBV11-2; no firm D call. V was pared by 5 bases and J by 9 bases, with 26 bases between. Germline values: CDR1 SGHAT, CDR2 FQNNGV. The CDR3 extends over 17 amino acids.

The gene calls are TRBV27 and TRBJ2-1, with TRBD1 matching 9 bases. This CDR3 region has 16 residues. Germline V gives CDR1 MNHEY, CDR2 SMNVEV (reference sequence). V gave up 4 bases and J gave up 9 bases; unmatched junction bases: 13. This chain's CDR3 is CASSYSPGQGYGEQFF. DNA for the CDR3: TGTGCCAGCAGTTACTCACCCGGACAGGGGTATGGTGAGCAGTTCTTC.

The sample holds many counts of this clonotype. The chain employs TRBV20-1 and TRBJ2-5; 13 nucleotides match TRBD2. The CDR3 is 14 amino acids. The ends lost 6 bases at V and 4 bases at J; junction bases unmatched: 5. Looked up from germline, CDR1 is DFQATT and CDR2 is SNEGSKA (reference sequence). As DNA, the CDR3 is TGCAGTGCGTGGACTAGCGGGAGTTCAGAGACCCAGTACTTC. Translating gives CSAWTSGSSETQYF.

This clonotype was seen a few times. The gene calls are TRBV27 and TRBJ2-7, with D possibly matching TRBD2 (6 bases). Germline values: CDR1 MNHEY, CDR2 SMNVEV (reference sequence). The V and J ends lost 4 bases and 1 base respectively, with 11 bases between them. The CDR3 sequence is 14 residues long. The CDR3 sequence is CASSWRGSSYEQYF. The CDR3 DNA follows: TGTGCCAGCAGTTGGAGGGGTTCATCCTACGAGCAGTACTTC.

This clonotype was counted many times. The CDR3 nucleotides are TGTGCCAGCAGCCCCCTTGGGGGGGTAGCGGACACAGATACGCAGTATTTT. It translates to CASSPLGGVADTDTQYF. This chain joins TRBV28 and TRBJ2-3, with TRBD2 matching 7 bases. The germline gives CDR1 MDHEN, CDR2 SYDVKM. After removal of 6 bases from V and 2 bases from J, the junction contained 14 bases not matched to a gene. This CDR3 is built from 17 residues.

This chain connects TRBV6-2 or TRBV6-3 to TRBJ1-4, with TRBD1 identical over 8 bases. V lost 5 bases and J lost 7; bases outside the gene matches: 6. Per the germline V gene, CDR1 is MNHEY and CDR2 is SVGEGT. The CDR3 length is 14 residues. The CDR3 region is CASSQGQGAEKLFF. The CDR3 DNA sequence: TGTGCCAGCAGTCAAGGACAGGGTGCTGAAAAACTGTTTTTT.

This clonotype was seen many times. The rearrangement joins TRBV10-3 to TRBJ2-3; D gene unclear. V lost 0 bases and J lost 5, with 6 bases in between. The CDR3 contains 13 residues. Germline loops: CDR1 ENHRY, CDR2 SYGVKD. The CDR3 region has the DNA TGTGCCATCAGTGAGTCGGGCGGAGATACGCAGTATTTT. Translation gives CAISESGGDTQYF.

This clonotype appeared a few times. J is TRBJ2-1 and V is TRBV27; D is unclear. The CDR3 is made up of 12 amino acids. With 4 bases removed from V and 7 bases from J, the gap between germline ends came to 8 bases. CDR1 and CDR2 (germline): MNHEY, SMNVEV (reference sequence). CDR3 DNA: TGTGCCAGCAGTTGGAGAGAAAATGAGCAGTTCTTC. Translating gives CASSWRENEQFF.

This clonotype was counted at least ten times. CDR3 DNA sequence: TGCAGTGCTCAGGTAGTGGGACATCCTGACATTCAGTACTTC. Protein: CSAQVVGHPDIQYF. The rearrangement uses TRBV20-1 and TRBJ2-4, with D possibly matching TRBD1 (6 bases). The CDR3 is 14 amino acids. V gave up 5 bases and J gave up 8 bases, with 19 bases separating them. Germline V gene lookup returns CDR1 DFQATT and CDR2 SNEGSKA (reference sequence).

This clonotype was seen only a few times. This sequence joins TRBV7-2 and TRBJ2-1; 9 nucleotides align to TRBD2. V gave up 4 bases and J gave up 7 bases; unmatched junction bases: 8. This CDR3 has 15 amino acids. The germline CDR1 and CDR2 sequences are SGHTA and FQGNSA. Here the CDR3 DNA reads TGTGCCAGCAGCTATAGCGGGAGTGGGGTAAATGAGCAGTTCTTC. Translation gives CASSYSGSGVNEQFF.

This clonotype came up many times. The genes are TRBV12-3 or TRBV12-4 and TRBJ2-2; D not certain. Trimming stripped 5 bases from V and 3 bases from J, with 4 bases between. The CDR3 sequence is 12 residues long. CDR3 amino acids: CASSIHTGELFF. CDR3 nucleotide sequence: TGTGCCAGCAGTATTCACACCGGGGAGCTGTTTTTT.

To note about this clonotype: This clone may be a read error of a much larger clone one base away. The chain is built from TRBV5-1 and TRBJ2-1, with 7 nucleotides matching TRBD1. With the DNA end fitting TRBJ2-7 better, the J assignment may be wrong. Germline CDR1 reads SGHRS; CDR2 reads YFSETQ. This CDR3 has 12 residues. This chain's CDR3 is CASSLNRDRQYF. For the CDR3, the DNA is TGCGCCAGCAGCTTAAACCGGGACAGGCAGTACTTC.

There are many counts of this clonotype. The chain carries TRBV27 and TRBJ2-3; D possibly corresponds to TRBD2 (6 bases). V lost 7 bases, J lost 6 bases, and 26 bases lay in between. Germline values: CDR1 MNHEY, CDR2 SMNVEV (reference sequence). The CDR3 totals 17 residues. This CDR3 reads CASMSRRGTAGRDTQYF. In DNA, the CDR3 is TGTGCCAGCATGAGCAGGCGGGGTACGGCGGGCCGGGATACGCAGTATTTT.

This clonotype has a handful of counts. The chain combines TRBV9 with TRBJ2-3, with 10 bases aligning to TRBD2. The junction had 5 bases not matched to a gene; V was cut back by 4 bases and J by 0 bases. Germline V lookup: CDR1 SGDLS, CDR2 YYNGEE. The CDR3 is made up of 16 amino acids. The CDR3 protein is CASSLGTSVSTDTQYF. CDR3 nucleotide sequence: TGTGCCAGCAGCTTGGGGACTAGCGTAAGCACAGATACGCAGTATTTT. The full variable domain, its missing parts supplied by reference TRBV9 and TRBJ2-3, is DSGVTQTPKHLITATGQRVTLRCSPRSGDLSVYWYQQSLDQGLQFLIQYYNGEERAKGNILERFSAQQFPDLHSELNLSSLELGDSALYFCASSLGTSVSTDTQYFGPGTRLTVL.

There are a few counts of this clonotype. V usage is TRBV7-9 and J usage is TRBJ2-5; no reliable D call. Germline V CDR1 and CDR2: SEHNR, FQNEAQ (reference sequence). Trimming left V 5 bases short and J 5 bases short, with 21 bases between. This CDR3 is built from 16 residues. CDR3 sequence: CASSGTPPSFVETQYF. The CDR3 nucleotides are TGTGCCAGCAGCGGTACCCCTCCTTCTTTCGTGGAGACCCAGTACTTC.

This clonotype was seen many times. The chain uses TRBV28 and TRBJ2-7; D might be TRBD1 or TRBD2, each matching 5 bases. With 8 bases removed from V and 3 bases from J, the gap between germline ends came to 14 bases. The germline V gene has CDR1 MDHEN and CDR2 SYDVKM. This CDR3 has 13 amino acids. The DNA of the CDR3 is TGTGCCAGCTTCACAGGCAGCGGCTACGAGCAGTACTTC. Amino acid sequence: CASFTGSGYEQYF. The entire variable domain, with the rest obtained from reference TRBV28 and TRBJ2-7, is as follows: DVKVTQSSRYLVKRTGEKVFLECVQDMDHENMFWYRQDPGLGLRLIYFSYDVKMKEKGDIPEGYSVSREKKERFSLILESASTNQTSMYLCASFTGSGYEQYFGPGTRLTVT.